This TCR beta chain was found in a study of control samples from healthy donors and cancer patients. TCRdb's table, derived via immunoSEQ multiplex PCR, lists solely in-frame clones and lacks some. The table lists roughly 160,000 clones, nearly 96% of them singletons, with 1% in the top ten. Trimming took off 0 bases at V and 8 bases at J, with 15 bases between the two ends. Germline assignment: CDR1 SGDLS and CDR2 YYNGEE. The CDR3 loop spans 15 amino acids. The clonotype comes from a woman aged 25 to 39 in good health. The chain uses TRBV9 and TRBJ2-1; no definite D call. Specimen: blood. The CDR3 protein is CASSVDAVGFYEQFF. The CDR3 DNA reads as TGTGCCAGCAGCGTAGACGCAGTAGGGTTCTATGAGCAGTTCTTC.